This entry is about one T cell receptor beta chain. Germline lookup yields CDR1 MNHEY and CDR2 SMNVEV (reference sequence). V shed 8 bases and J shed 1 base, with 23 bases lying between them. The length of the CDR3 is 17 residues. The data stem from a study of blood T cell repertoires in COVID-19. As for the study in general: Sites across the United States, Italy and Spain contributed samples from acute and convalescent COVID-19. PBMCs, B-cell-depleted T cells, or T cells were the source of the cDNA or gDNA that made up the material.

Produced via immunoSEQ multiplex PCR; TCRdb's table is partial and in-frame only. Seen here are hundreds of thousands of clones, around 82% observed once, and the top ten hold approximately 4%. The origin of this receptor is a woman older than 75 with acute or convalescent COVID-19. Sample: peripheral blood. This sequence joins TRBV27 and TRBJ1-1; D unresolved. The CDR3 nucleotides read TGTGCCAGCCGGTTCTTGAGGTCTTCAAGGCCGAACACTGAAGCTTTCTTT. This translates into CASRFLRSSRPNTEAFF.